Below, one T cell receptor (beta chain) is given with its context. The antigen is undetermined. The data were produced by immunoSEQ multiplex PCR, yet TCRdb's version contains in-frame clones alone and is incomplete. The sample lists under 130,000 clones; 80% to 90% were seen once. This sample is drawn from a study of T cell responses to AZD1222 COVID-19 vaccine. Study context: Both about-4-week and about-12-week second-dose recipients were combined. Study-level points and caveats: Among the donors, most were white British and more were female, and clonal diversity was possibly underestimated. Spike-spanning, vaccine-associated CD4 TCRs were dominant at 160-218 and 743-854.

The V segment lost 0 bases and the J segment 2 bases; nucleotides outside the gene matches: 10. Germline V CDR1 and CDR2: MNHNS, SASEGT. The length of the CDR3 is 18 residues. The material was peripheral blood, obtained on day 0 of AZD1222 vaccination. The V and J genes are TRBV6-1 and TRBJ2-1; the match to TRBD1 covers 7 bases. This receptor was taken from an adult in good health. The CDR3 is CASSEAGTATPPYNEQFF. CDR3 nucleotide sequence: TGTGCCAGCAGTGAAGCTGGGACAGCCACACCTCCCTACAATGAGCAGTTCTTC.